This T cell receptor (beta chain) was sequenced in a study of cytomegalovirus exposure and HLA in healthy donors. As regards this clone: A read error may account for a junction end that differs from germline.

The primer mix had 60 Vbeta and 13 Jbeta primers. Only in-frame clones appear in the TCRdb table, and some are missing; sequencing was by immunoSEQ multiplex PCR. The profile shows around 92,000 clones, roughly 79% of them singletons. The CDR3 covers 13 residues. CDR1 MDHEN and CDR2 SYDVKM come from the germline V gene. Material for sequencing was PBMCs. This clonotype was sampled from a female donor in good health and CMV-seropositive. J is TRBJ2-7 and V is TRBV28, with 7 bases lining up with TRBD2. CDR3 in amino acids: CASSFSTAGRPRF. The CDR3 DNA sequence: TGTGCCAGCAGTTTCTCAACGGCCGGGAGGCCTAGATTC.